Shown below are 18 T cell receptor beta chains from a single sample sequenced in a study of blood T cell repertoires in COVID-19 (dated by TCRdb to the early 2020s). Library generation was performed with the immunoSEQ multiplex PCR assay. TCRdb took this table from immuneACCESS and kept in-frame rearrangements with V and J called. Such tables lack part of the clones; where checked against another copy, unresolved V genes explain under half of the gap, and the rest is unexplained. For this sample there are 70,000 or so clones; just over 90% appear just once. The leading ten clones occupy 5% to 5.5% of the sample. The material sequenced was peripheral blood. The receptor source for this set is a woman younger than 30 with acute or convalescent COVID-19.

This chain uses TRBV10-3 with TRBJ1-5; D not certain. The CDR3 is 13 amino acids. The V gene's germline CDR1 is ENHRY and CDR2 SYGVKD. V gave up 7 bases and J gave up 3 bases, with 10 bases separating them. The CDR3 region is CAITGIYNQPQHF. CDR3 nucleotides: TGTGCCATCACCGGGATATACAATCAGCCCCAGCATTTT.

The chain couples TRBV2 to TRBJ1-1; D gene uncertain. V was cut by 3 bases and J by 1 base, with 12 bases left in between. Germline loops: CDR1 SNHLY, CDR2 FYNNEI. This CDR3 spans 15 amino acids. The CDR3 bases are TGTGCCAGCAGTGATCGTGTTACGAGGAACACTGAAGCTTTCTTT. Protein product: CASSDRVTRNTEAFF.

The CDR3 loop is CASSEALSRGTQHF. Written as DNA, the CDR3 is TGTGCCAGCAGTGAAGCGCTCTCCCGGGGGACCCAGCATTTT. The J gene is TRBJ1-5, the V gene TRBV2, with D maybe TRBD1 (5 bases). Germline V gene lookup returns CDR1 SNHLY and CDR2 FYNNEI. Trimming left V 0 bases short and J 11 bases short, with 14 bases between. The CDR3 is 14 residues long.

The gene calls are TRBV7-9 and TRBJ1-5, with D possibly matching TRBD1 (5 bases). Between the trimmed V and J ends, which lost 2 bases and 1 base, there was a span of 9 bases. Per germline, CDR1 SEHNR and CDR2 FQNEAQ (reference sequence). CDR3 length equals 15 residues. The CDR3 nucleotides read TGTGCCAGCAGCTTAACCGGACAAAGCAATCAGCCCCAGCATTTT. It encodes CASSLTGQSNQPQHF.

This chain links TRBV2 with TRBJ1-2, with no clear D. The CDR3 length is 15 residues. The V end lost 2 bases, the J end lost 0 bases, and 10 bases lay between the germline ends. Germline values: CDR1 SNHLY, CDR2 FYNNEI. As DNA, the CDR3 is TGTGCCAGCAGTGAACCCCTAACAGCTAACTATGGCTACACCTTC. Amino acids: CASSEPLTANYGYTF. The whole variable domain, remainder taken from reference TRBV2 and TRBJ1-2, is EPEVTQTPSHQVTQMGQEVILRCVPISNHLYFYWYRQILGQKVEFLVSFYNNEISEKSEIFDDQFSVERPDGSNFTLKIRSTKLEDSAMYFCASSEPLTANYGYTFGSGTRLTVV.

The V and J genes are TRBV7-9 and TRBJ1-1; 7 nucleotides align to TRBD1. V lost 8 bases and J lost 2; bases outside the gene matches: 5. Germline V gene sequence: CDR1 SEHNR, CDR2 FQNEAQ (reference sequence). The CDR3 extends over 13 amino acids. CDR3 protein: CASGQDPNTEAFF. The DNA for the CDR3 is TGTGCCAGCGGACAGGATCCCAACACTGAAGCTTTCTTT. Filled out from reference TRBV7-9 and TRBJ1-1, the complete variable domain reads DTGVSQNPRHKITKRGQNVTFRCDPISEHNRLYWYRQTLGQGPEFLTYFQNEAQLEKSRLLSDRFSAERPKGSFSTLEIQRTEQGDSAMYLCASGQDPNTEAFFGQGTRLTVV.

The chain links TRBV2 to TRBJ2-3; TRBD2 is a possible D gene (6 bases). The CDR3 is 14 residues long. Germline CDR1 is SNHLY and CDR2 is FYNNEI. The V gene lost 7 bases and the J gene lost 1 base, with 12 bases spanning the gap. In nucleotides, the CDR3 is TGTGCCAGCAAACCTGAGCGGGGCACAGATACGCAGTATTTT. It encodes CASKPERGTDTQYF.

For the CDR3, the DNA is TGTGCCAGCAGCCTGGACAGGAATCAGCCCCAGCATTTT. Protein product: CASSLDRNQPQHF. The J gene is TRBJ1-5, the V gene TRBV7-8, with TRBD1 identical over 7 bases. Germline values: CDR1 SGHVS, CDR2 FQNEAQ. V trimming: 5 bases; J trimming: 4 bases; junction bases outside the gene matches: 2. This CDR3 comprises 13 residues.

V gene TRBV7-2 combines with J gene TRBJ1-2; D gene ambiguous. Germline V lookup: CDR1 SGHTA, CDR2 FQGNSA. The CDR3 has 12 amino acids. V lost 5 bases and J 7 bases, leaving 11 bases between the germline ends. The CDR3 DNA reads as TGTGCCAGCAGCACGTTATCCGGTGGCTACACCTTC. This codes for CASSTLSGGYTF. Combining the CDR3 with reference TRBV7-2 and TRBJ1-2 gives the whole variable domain GAGVSQSPSNKVTEKGKDVELRCDPISGHTALYWYRQSLGQGLEFLIYFQGNSAPDKSGLPSDRFSAERTGGSVSTLTIQRTQQEDSAVYLCASSTLSGGYTFGSGTRLTVV.

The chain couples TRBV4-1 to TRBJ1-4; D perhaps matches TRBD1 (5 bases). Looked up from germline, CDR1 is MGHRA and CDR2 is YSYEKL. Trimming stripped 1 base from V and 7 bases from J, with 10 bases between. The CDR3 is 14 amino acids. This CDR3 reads CASSQGAGGEKLFF. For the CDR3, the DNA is TGCGCCAGCAGCCAAGGGGCCGGGGGTGAAAAACTGTTTTTT.

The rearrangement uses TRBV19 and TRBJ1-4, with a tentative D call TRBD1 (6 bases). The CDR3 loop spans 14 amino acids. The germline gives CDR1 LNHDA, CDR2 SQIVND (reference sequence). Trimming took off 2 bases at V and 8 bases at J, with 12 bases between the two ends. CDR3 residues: CASSIRAGDEKLFF. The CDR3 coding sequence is TGTGCCAGTAGTATACGGGCAGGGGACGAAAAACTGTTTTTT.

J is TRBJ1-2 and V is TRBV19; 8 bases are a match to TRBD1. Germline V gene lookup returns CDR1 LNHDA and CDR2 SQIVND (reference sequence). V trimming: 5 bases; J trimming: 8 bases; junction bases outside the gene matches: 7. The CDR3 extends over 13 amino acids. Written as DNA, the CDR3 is TGTGCCAGTAGTGCCAGGGGGCCTGGCGGCTACACCTTC. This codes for CASSARGPGGYTF.

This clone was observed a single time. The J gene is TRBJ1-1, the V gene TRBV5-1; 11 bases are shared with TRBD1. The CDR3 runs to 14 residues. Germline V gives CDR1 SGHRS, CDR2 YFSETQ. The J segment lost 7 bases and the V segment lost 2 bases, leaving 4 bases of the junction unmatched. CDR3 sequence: CASSLAGTGGEAFF. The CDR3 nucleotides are TGCGCCAGCAGCTTAGCCGGGACAGGGGGTGAAGCTTTCTTT. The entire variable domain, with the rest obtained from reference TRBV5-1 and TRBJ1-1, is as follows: KAGVTQTPRYLIKTRGQQVTLSCSPISGHRSVSWYQQTPGQGLQFLFEYFSETQRNKGNFPGRFSGRQFSNSRSEMNVSTLELGDSALYLCASSLAGTGGEAFFGQGTRLTVV.

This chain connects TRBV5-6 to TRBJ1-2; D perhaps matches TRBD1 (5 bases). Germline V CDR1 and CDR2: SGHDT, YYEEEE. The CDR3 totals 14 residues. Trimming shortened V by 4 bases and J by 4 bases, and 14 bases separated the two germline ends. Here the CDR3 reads CASSAAGRVYGYTF. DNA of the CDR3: TGTGCCAGCAGCGCCGCGGGACGGGTCTATGGCTACACCTTC.

The CDR3 DNA reads as TGTGCCAGCAGCTTAGGGGACTACTCCTACAATGAGCAGTTCTTC. It specifies CASSLGDYSYNEQFF. The chain combines TRBV7-9 with TRBJ2-1, with 7 bases identical to TRBD2. The V segment lost 1 base and the J segment 0 bases; nucleotides outside the gene matches: 0. The CDR3 runs 15 residues. Germline CDR1 SEHNR, CDR2 FQNEAQ (reference sequence).

CDR3 loop: CASRLAGDNEQFF. In DNA, the CDR3 is TGTGCCAGCAGACTAGCGGGAGACAATGAGCAGTTCTTC. The rearrangement uses TRBV19 and TRBJ2-1; 12 positions match TRBD2. From germline, CDR1 is LNHDA and CDR2 SQIVND (reference sequence). Trimming removed 9 bases from V and 5 bases from J; junction bases left unmatched: 2. The CDR3 is 13 amino acids. Variable domain in full (rest from reference TRBV19 and TRBJ2-1): DGGITQSPKYLFRKEGQNVTLSCEQNLNHDAMYWYRQDPGQGLRLIYYSQIVNDFQKGDIAEGYSVSREKKESFPLTVTSAQKNPTAFYLCASRLAGDNEQFFGPGTRLTVL.

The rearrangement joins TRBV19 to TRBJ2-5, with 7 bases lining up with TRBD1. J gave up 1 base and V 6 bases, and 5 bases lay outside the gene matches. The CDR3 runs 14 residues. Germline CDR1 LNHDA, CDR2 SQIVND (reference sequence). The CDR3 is CASSNWDSQETQYF. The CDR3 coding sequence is TGTGCCAGTAGCAATTGGGACAGCCAAGAGACCCAGTACTTC.

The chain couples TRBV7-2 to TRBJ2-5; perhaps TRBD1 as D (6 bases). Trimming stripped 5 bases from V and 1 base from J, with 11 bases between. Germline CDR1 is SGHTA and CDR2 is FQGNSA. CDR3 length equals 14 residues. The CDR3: CASSRDRSQETQYF. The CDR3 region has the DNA TGTGCCAGCAGCCGCGACAGGAGCCAAGAGACCCAGTACTTC.